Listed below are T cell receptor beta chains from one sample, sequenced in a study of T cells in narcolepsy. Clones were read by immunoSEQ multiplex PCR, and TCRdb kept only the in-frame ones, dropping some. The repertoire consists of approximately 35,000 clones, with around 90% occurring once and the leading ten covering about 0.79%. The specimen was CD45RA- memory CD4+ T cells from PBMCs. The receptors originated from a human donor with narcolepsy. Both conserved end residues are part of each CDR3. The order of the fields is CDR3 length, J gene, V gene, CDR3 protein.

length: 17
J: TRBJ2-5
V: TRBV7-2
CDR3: CASNHRDKAQGEETQYF

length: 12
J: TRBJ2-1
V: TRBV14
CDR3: CASSERYNEQFF

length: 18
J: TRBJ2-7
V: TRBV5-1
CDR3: CASSRFGRGLQITYEQYF

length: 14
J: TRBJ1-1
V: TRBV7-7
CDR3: CASSLDRENTEAFF

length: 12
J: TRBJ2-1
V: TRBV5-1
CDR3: CASSVQGNEQFF

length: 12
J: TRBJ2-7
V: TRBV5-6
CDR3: CASSPGLYEQYF

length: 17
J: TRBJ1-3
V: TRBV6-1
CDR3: CASSEAGTRLSGNTIYF

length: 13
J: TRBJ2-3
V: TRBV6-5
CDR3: CASSTRGGDTQYF

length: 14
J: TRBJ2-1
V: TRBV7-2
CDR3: CASSLIGERDEQFF

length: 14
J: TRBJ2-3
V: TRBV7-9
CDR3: CASSPTASTDTQYF

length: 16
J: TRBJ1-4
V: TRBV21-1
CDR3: CASSPMPDRENEKLFF

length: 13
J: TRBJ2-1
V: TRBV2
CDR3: CASSGQGMNEQFF

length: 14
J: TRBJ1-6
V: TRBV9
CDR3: CASSVSSDNSPLHF

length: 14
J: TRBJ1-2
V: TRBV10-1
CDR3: CASSEVGQGYGYTF

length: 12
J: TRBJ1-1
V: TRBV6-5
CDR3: CASRKGDRGAFF

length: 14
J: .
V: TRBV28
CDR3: CASRGYGGGDEQYF

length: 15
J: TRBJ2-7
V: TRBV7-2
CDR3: CASSSWGQSRYEQYF

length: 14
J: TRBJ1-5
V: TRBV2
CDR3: CASSDDRVGQPQHF

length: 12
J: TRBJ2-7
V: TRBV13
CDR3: CASSMEGHEQYF

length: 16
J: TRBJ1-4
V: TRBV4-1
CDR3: CASSLTRSGVSEKLFF

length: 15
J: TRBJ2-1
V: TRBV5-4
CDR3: CASRPPTGSYNEQFF

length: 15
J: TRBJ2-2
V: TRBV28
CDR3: CATRTSGTNTGELFF

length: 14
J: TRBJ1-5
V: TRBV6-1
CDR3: CASSATGFNQPQHF

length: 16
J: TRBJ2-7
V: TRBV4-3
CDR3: CASSQVIGRSSYEQYF

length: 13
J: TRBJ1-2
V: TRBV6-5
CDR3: CASGATAVYGYTF

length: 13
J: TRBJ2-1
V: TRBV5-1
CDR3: CASSYGSYNEQFF

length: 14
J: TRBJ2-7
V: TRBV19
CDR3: CASSPGDSSYEQYF

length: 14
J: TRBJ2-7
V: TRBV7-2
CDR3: CASSRRAKSYEQYF

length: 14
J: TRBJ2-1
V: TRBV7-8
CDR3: CASSTRPEYNEQFF

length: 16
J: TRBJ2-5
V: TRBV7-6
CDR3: CASSLLVPRSQETQYF

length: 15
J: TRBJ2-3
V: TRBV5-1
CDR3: CASSLGASLTDTQYF

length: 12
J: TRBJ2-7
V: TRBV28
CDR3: CASRLTVDEQYF

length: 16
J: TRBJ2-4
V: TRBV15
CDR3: CATSRPQGQRGNIQYF

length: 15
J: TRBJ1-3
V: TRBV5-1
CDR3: CASSLEGLSGNTIYF

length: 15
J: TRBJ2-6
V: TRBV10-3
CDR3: CAISENLSGANVLTF

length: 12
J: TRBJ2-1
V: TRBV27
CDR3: CASQQGYNEQFF

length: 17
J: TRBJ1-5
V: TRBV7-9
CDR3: CAVNTGPLSRGNQPQHF

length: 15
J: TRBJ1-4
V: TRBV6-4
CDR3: CASRPSTGGRQKLFF

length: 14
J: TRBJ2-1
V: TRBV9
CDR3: CASSEVREFDEQFF

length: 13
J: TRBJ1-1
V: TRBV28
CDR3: CASTTSWNTEAFF

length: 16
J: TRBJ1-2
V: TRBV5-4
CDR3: CASSPDQFPQRGGYTF